This T cell receptor beta chain was identified during a study of blood T cell repertoires in COVID-19. Across the study: The United States, Italy and Spain supplied acute and convalescent COVID-19 samples.

Turning to this clone: Other DNA sequences in the same sample also yield this CDR3.

The length of the CDR3 is 13 residues. The germline V gene has CDR1 LNHDA and CDR2 SQIVND (reference sequence). V was cut by 2 bases and J by 5 bases, with 9 bases left in between. In the original processing: It was from reference gene primer amplification that nucleated cell counts were estimated. Sequencing used immunoSEQ multiplex PCR; TCRdb keeps in-frame clones, though not all of them. That table furnishes V, J and clone size, whereas the DNA furnished D and trimming. The sample contains some 110,000 clones, approximately 83% of which appear only once. The sample taken for sequencing was peripheral blood. The rearrangement joins TRBV19 to TRBJ1-2; D possibly corresponds to TRBD1 (5 bases). This receptor was obtained from a woman aged 70-85 years with acute or convalescent COVID-19. CDR3: CASSINSGYGYTF. The CDR3 DNA is TGTGCCAGTAGTATAAATTCAGGGTATGGCTACACCTTC.